A single sample gave rise to the 15 T cell receptor beta chains below, sequenced in a study of shared clonotypes between healthy human individuals. Profiled with immunoSEQ multiplex PCR; TCRdb holds only in-frame clones, not every one. Of millions of clones in the sample, just over 90% were seen once. Sequences were obtained from naive CD4+ T cells sorted from blood. Subset here: CD45RA+ positively selected. The source is a man aged 18 to 30 in good health.

J is TRBJ2-4 and V is TRBV2, with 10 bases that match TRBD1. Trimming removed 7 bases from V and 4 bases from J; junction bases left unmatched: 4. The CDR3 sequence is 14 residues long. Germline values: CDR1 SNHLY, CDR2 FYNNEI. As DNA, the CDR3 is TGTGCCAGCAATCCGGGACAGGGGAAAAACATTCAGTACTTC. Its translation is CASNPGQGKNIQYF.

The chain employs TRBV9 and TRBJ2-3; 8 bases are shared with TRBD2. The CDR3 contains 15 residues. The V gene end was trimmed by 4 bases and the J gene end by 0 bases; junction bases not matched to a gene: 4. Germline CDR1 and CDR2: SGDLS and YYNGEE. The CDR3 DNA reads as TGTGCCAGCAGCATAGCGGGGACTAGCACAGATACGCAGTATTTT. Translation gives CASSIAGTSTDTQYF.

The genes are TRBV2 and TRBJ2-7, with D hard to call. The CDR3 is 11 amino acids. Germline CDR1 is SNHLY and CDR2 is FYNNEI. The CDR3 reads CATQVVNEQYF. As DNA, the CDR3 is TGTGCAACGCAGGTTGTCAACGAGCAGTACTTC. The full variable domain, completed using reference TRBV2 and TRBJ2-7, is EPEVTQTPSHQVTQMGQEVILRCVPISNHLYFYWYRQILGQKVEFLVSFYNNEISEKSEIFDDQFSVERPDGSNFTLKIRSTKLEDSAMYFCATQVVNEQYFGPGTRLTVT.

This chain connects TRBV28 to TRBJ2-3, with no clear D. The germline CDR1 and CDR2 sequences are MDHEN and SYDVKM. The CDR3 has 13 residues. V was trimmed by 6 bases and J by 2 bases, leaving 9 bases between them. CDR3 region: CASSGATTDTQYF. The CDR3 DNA reads as TGTGCCAGCAGCGGAGCAACCACAGATACGCAGTATTTT.

The chain employs TRBV12-5 and TRBJ2-5; TRBD2 agrees at 8 bases. Trimming removed 2 bases from V and 6 bases from J; junction bases left unmatched: 17. The CDR3 totals 18 residues. The germline CDR1 and CDR2 sequences are LGHNT and FRNRAP. The CDR3 region is CASGLLLGLGLELKTQYF. As DNA, the CDR3 is TGTGCTAGTGGTTTGTTGTTAGGACTGGGACTAGAGTTAAAGACCCAGTACTTC.

Note on this clone: Other DNA sequences in this sample translate to the same CDR3. The CDR3 is CAWEDSYNSPLHF. DNA of the CDR3: TGTGCCTGGGAGGACTCCTATAATTCACCCCTCCACTTT. V usage is TRBV30 and J usage is TRBJ1-6; D unresolved. The CDR3 consists of 13 residues. Trimming removed 5 bases at V and 0 bases at J, with 5 bases between. Germline V gene sequence: CDR1 GTSNPN, CDR2 SVGIG (reference sequence).

The rearrangement links TRBV30 to TRBJ2-1; 7 bases match TRBD1. Germline trimming cut 1 base from V and 2 bases from J; bases unmatched to any gene: 5. The germline gives CDR1 GTSNPN, CDR2 SVGIG (reference sequence). The CDR3 covers 15 residues. The CDR3 DNA follows: TGTGCCTGGAGTGGCAACAGGGGAACCTACAATGAGCAGTTCTTC. It translates to CAWSGNRGTYNEQFF.

About this clone: Other DNA sequences in the same sample also yield this CDR3. The V call is TRBV19, the J call TRBJ1-1; D not certain. V was cut by 7 bases and J by 2 bases, with 11 bases left in between. Germline loops: CDR1 LNHDA, CDR2 SQIVND (reference sequence). The CDR3 loop spans 13 amino acids. CDR3 in amino acids: CASNPGPNTEAFF. The CDR3 DNA reads TGTGCCAGTAACCCGGGCCCTAACACTGAAGCTTTCTTT.

The chain combines TRBV2 with TRBJ1-3, with D unresolved. The CDR3 has 12 residues. V lost 9 bases and J 6 bases, leaving 12 bases between the germline ends. Germline V lookup: CDR1 SNHLY, CDR2 FYNNEI. The CDR3 coding sequence is TGTGCCAGTTCGCAAAGAGAAAACACCATATATTTT. It encodes CASSQRENTIYF.

The chain combines TRBV19 with TRBJ2-6; D remains unclear. This CDR3 is built from 18 residues. Per the germline V gene, CDR1 is LNHDA and CDR2 is SQIVND (reference sequence). Trimming cost V 7 bases and J 0 bases, with 19 bases left between them. CDR3 protein: CASIPTDGYSSGANVLTF. The CDR3, as DNA: TGTGCCAGTATCCCGACTGACGGATACAGCTCTGGGGCCAACGTCCTGACTTTC.

As to this clone: This same CDR3 is encoded by further DNA sequences in the sample. The chain joins TRBV5-1 to TRBJ2-1, with D perhaps matching TRBD1 (5 bases). Germline V CDR1 and CDR2: SGHRS, YFSETQ. V was clipped by 5 bases and J by 4 bases, with 10 bases between them. The CDR3 is 13 amino acids. The CDR3 DNA follows: TGCGCCAGCAGTCTGGACATTTACAATGAGCAGTTCTTC. It is translated as CASSLDIYNEQFF.

The count of this clone is one. V and J are TRBV6-6 and TRBJ2-5; possible D gene TRBD2, 5 bases. The DNA end lines up better with TRBJ2-7; the J call may be wrong. Germline values: CDR1 MNHNY, CDR2 SVGAGI (reference sequence). This CDR3 is 14 amino acids long. CDR3 nucleotide sequence: TGTGCCAGCAGTTACAATCGACCGGGATACGAGCAGTACTTC. This translates into CASSYNRPGYEQYF.

In the case of this clone: Other DNA sequences within the sample encode an identical CDR3. The chain joins TRBV5-1 to TRBJ2-5; D uncertain. The CDR3 runs 14 residues. The germline V gene has CDR1 SGHRS and CDR2 YFSETQ. The V end was cut by 1 base, the J end by 1 base, with 8 bases between. The CDR3 spells CASSLLPSQETQYF. The CDR3 DNA reads TGCGCCAGCAGCTTGCTACCGTCCCAAGAGACCCAGTACTTC.

The V gene is TRBV5-1, the J gene TRBJ2-3; D uncertain. Germline assignment: CDR1 SGHRS and CDR2 YFSETQ. This CDR3 has 13 residues. Trimming stripped 2 bases from V and 4 bases from J, with 8 bases between. This CDR3 reads CASSFEIADTQYF. The CDR3 nucleotides read TGCGCCAGCAGCTTCGAGATCGCAGATACGCAGTATTTT.

This clone was recorded a few times. In the same sample, other DNA sequences code for this CDR3. The V call is TRBV2, the J call TRBJ2-2; D assignment may be TRBD1 or TRBD2 (5 bases each). The germline V gene has CDR1 SNHLY and CDR2 FYNNEI. V lost 6 bases and J lost 3, with 5 bases in between. The CDR3 runs to 12 residues. CDR3 loop: CASRGDTGELFF. CDR3 in DNA: TGTGCCAGCAGGGGGGACACCGGGGAGCTGTTTTTT.